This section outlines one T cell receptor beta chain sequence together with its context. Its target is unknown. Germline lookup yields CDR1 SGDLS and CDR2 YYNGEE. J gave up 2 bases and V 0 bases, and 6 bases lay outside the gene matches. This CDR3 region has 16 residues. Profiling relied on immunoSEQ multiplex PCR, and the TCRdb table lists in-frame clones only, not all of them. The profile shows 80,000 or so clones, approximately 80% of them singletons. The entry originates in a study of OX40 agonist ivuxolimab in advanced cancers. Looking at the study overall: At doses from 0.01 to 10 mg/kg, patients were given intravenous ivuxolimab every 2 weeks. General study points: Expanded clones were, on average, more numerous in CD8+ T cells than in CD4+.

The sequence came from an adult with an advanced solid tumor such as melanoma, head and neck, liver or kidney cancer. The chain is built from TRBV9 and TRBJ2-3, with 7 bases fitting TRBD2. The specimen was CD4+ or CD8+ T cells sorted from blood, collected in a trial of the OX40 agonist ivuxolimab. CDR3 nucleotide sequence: TGTGCCAGCAGCGTAGTAGCTAGCGGAGACACAGATACGCAGTATTTT. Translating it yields CASSVVASGDTDTQYF. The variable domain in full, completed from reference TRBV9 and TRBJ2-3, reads DSGVTQTPKHLITATGQRVTLRCSPRSGDLSVYWYQQSLDQGLQFLIQYYNGEERAKGNILERFSAQQFPDLHSELNLSSLELGDSALYFCASSVVASGDTDTQYFGPGTRLTVL.